What follows are 32 T cell receptor beta chains derived from one specimen sequenced in a study of cytotoxic CD8 clonotypes in ibrutinib-treated CLL. Sequencing was performed with immunoSEQ multiplex PCR; in TCRdb, only in-frame clones are kept and a portion is missing. The table records about 270,000 clones, around 69% of them present only once. The sequencing used PBMCs, collected at disease progression, from a patient treated with ibrutinib. These receptors were collected from a human donor with chronic lymphocytic leukemia.

A single count supports this clone. The chain links TRBV5-1 to TRBJ2-7; D tentatively reads TRBD1 or TRBD2 (6 bases each). V was clipped by 3 bases and J by 5 bases, with 27 bases between them. CDR1 SGHRS and CDR2 YFSETQ come from the germline V gene. The CDR3 runs to 18 residues. CDR3 DNA sequence: TGCGCCAGCAGCTATGTAAAGGGGGGTCCAGCGGGTACCCACGAGCAGTACTTC. This codes for CASSYVKGGPAGTHEQYF.

This clone was seen a handful of times. The chain recombines TRBV4-1 with TRBJ2-5; D gene unclear. V was cut by 1 base and J by 5 bases, with 11 bases left in between. The CDR3 covers 14 residues. Germline-derived CDR1 and CDR2 are MGHRA and YSYEKL. CDR3 DNA: TGCGCCAGCAGCCAAGGGCCCTCGAGGGAGACCCAGTACTTC. Translating gives CASSQGPSRETQYF.

The rearrangement links TRBV6-5 to TRBJ1-5, with D uncertain. CDR3 length: 14 amino acids. Per germline, CDR1 MNHEY and CDR2 SVGAGI. V was pared by 0 bases and J by 10 bases, with 13 bases between. The CDR3 DNA reads as TGTGCCAGCAGTTACTCTGCCCCGATCAGCCCCCAGCATTTT. This codes for CASSYSAPISPQHF.

V gene TRBV7-8 combines with J gene TRBJ2-3; 13 nucleotides match TRBD2. CDR1 and CDR2 from the germline V gene are SGHVS and FQNEAQ. There are 17 residues in the CDR3. V shed 4 bases and J 6 bases; nucleotides not matched to a gene: 10. CDR3 amino acids: CASSSPTSGGARDTQYF. The DNA for the CDR3 is TGTGCCAGCAGCTCCCCCACTAGCGGGGGGGCGAGGGATACGCAGTATTTT.

The rearrangement uses TRBV2 and TRBJ2-1; TRBD2 aligns across 11 bases. The CDR3 covers 14 residues. V shed 5 bases, J shed 7 bases, and the junction held 4 bases outside the gene matches. Per germline, CDR1 SNHLY and CDR2 FYNNEI. The CDR3 sequence: CASSFVAGGNEQFF. In DNA form, the CDR3 reads TGTGCCAGCAGTTTCGTAGCGGGGGGGAATGAGCAGTTCTTC.

J is TRBJ2-3 and V is TRBV28; no reliable D call. Germline V gene lookup returns CDR1 MDHEN and CDR2 SYDVKM. The V end lost 3 bases, the J end lost 0 bases, and 7 bases lay between the germline ends. The CDR3 covers 14 residues. CDR3 coding DNA: TGTGCCAGCAGTTTCGACCCTAGCACAGATACGCAGTATTTT. Amino acids: CASSFDPSTDTQYF.

This clone was seen more than once but under ten times. V usage is TRBV6-1 and J usage is TRBJ2-2, with a tentative D call TRBD2 (5 bases). Trimming removed 3 bases at V and 4 bases at J, with 12 bases between. CDR3 length equals 15 residues. Germline V gene data show CDR1 as MNHNS and CDR2 as SASEGT. The CDR3 is CASSDGRAGTGELFF. The CDR3 coding sequence is TGTGCCAGCAGTGACGGAAGGGCGGGCACCGGGGAGCTGTTTTTT.

This clone has just a few counts. The genes are TRBV18 and TRBJ2-5; possible D gene TRBD1, 6 bases. The J call could be wrong; TRBJ2-7 is a better fit for the DNA end. This CDR3 comprises 15 residues. The germline CDR1 and CDR2 sequences are KGHSH and LQKENI. The CDR3 sequence is CASSPLTGRSYEQYF. The CDR3 nucleotides read TGTGCCAGCTCACCACTGACAGGACGGAGCTACGAGCAGTACTTC.

This chain uses TRBV11-2 with TRBJ1-1; perhaps TRBD1 as D (6 bases). The V end was cut by 4 bases, the J end by 7 bases, with 16 bases between. From germline, CDR1 is SGHAT and CDR2 FQNNGV. This CDR3 comprises 14 residues. This CDR3 reads CASSYMGGPLEAFF. The DNA of the CDR3 is TGTGCCAGCAGCTACATGGGGGGCCCACTTGAAGCTTTCTTT.

CDR3 sequence reads: CASSVVGTGGEKLFF. CDR3 DNA sequence: TGTGCCAGCAGTGTGGTCGGGACAGGGGGCGAAAAACTGTTTTTT. This chain uses TRBV2 with TRBJ1-4; 12 nucleotides match TRBD1. V dropped 4 bases and J dropped 8; count of bases not matched to a gene: 5. In germline, CDR1 is SNHLY, CDR2 FYNNEI. This CDR3 has 15 amino acids.

This clone was counted only a few times. The chain carries TRBV6-5 and TRBJ2-7; 8 positions agree with TRBD2. The CDR3 sequence is 13 residues long. The V and J ends lost 6 bases and 3 bases, in that order; junction bases with no gene match: 4. CDR1 is MNHEY and CDR2 is SVGAGI in the germline V gene. The CDR3 nucleotides read TGTGCCAGCAGCCCCAGCGGGGGCTACGAGCAGTACTTC. Its protein product is CASSPSGGYEQYF.

This clone was counted only a few times. This rearrangement joins TRBV9 to TRBJ2-1; D call uncertain. CDR1 SGDLS and CDR2 YYNGEE come from the germline V gene. CDR3 length: 11 residues. Trimming removed 7 bases at V and 10 bases at J, with 12 bases between. The CDR3, as DNA: TGTGCCAGCGGGCCCTACTTCGAGCAGTTCTTC. It encodes CASGPYFEQFF. The full variable domain, its missing parts supplied by reference TRBV9 and TRBJ2-1, is DSGVTQTPKHLITATGQRVTLRCSPRSGDLSVYWYQQSLDQGLQFLIQYYNGEERAKGNILERFSAQQFPDLHSELNLSSLELGDSALYFCASGPYFEQFFGPGTRLTVL.

This chain connects TRBV7-2 to TRBJ1-2; D might be TRBD1 (6 bases). This CDR3 region has 15 residues. The germline V gene encodes CDR1 SGHTA and CDR2 FQGNSA. V shed 5 bases and J shed 7 bases, with 20 bases lying between them. CDR3 in DNA: TGTGCCAGCAGCCCCACCCTGACAGGCCTCCTTGGCTACACCTTC. It yields the protein CASSPTLTGLLGYTF. Supplemented by reference TRBV7-2 and TRBJ1-2, the full variable domain reads GAGVSQSPSNKVTEKGKDVELRCDPISGHTALYWYRQSLGQGLEFLIYFQGNSAPDKSGLPSDRFSAERTGGSVSTLTIQRTQQEDSAVYLCASSPTLTGLLGYTFGSGTRLTVV.

The sample holds a few counts of this clone. This sequence joins TRBV6-5 and TRBJ1-5; D gene ambiguous. Germline V gives CDR1 MNHEY, CDR2 SVGAGI. This CDR3 contains 15 residues. Trimming shortened V by 6 bases and J by 0 bases, and 12 bases separated the two germline ends. The DNA of the CDR3 is TGTGCCAGCAGAAGCCTCGGGCATAGCAATCAGCCCCAGCATTTT. Its translation: CASRSLGHSNQPQHF.

The chain is built from TRBV29-1 and TRBJ2-5, with D maybe TRBD1 (6 bases). Trimming took off 0 bases at V and 0 bases at J, with 11 bases between the two ends. Germline assignment: CDR1 SQVTM and CDR2 ANQGSEA. The CDR3 sequence is 15 residues long. In DNA form, the CDR3 reads TGCAGCGTTGAAGATTGGGACAAGTACCAAGAGACCCAGTACTTC. Translating gives CSVEDWDKYQETQYF.

This chain links TRBV28 with TRBJ1-3; 8 bases fit TRBD1. CDR1 MDHEN and CDR2 SYDVKM come from the germline V gene. V gave up 3 bases and J gave up 3 bases; unmatched junction bases: 4. CDR3 length equals 15 residues. The CDR3 here is CASSFATGVGNTIYF. The CDR3, as DNA: TGTGCCAGCAGTTTCGCGACAGGGGTTGGAAACACCATATATTTT.

This clone was found a few times. J is TRBJ2-7 and V is TRBV27; either TRBD1 or TRBD2 may supply D (7 bases each). The CDR3 is 14 residues long. The ends were cut back, 5 bases at V and 2 bases at J, with 13 bases in the middle. In germline, CDR1 is MNHEY, CDR2 SMNVEV (reference sequence). DNA of the CDR3: TGTGCCAGCAGTGTAGCAGGGGGGGCCTACGAGCAGTACTTC. This translates into CASSVAGGAYEQYF.

This clone came up once. The rearrangement joins TRBV4-3 to TRBJ2-1; tentative D call: TRBD2 (6 bases). Germline CDR1 LGHNA, CDR2 YSLEER. This CDR3 is 16 amino acids long. Trimming left V 0 bases short and J 3 bases short, with 12 bases between. CDR3 sequence: CASSQDGLMYYNEQFF. The DNA of the CDR3 is TGCGCCAGCAGCCAAGATGGACTAATGTACTACAATGAGCAGTTCTTC.

This clone has more than one count but fewer than ten. This chain links TRBV5-1 with TRBJ2-2; tentative D call: TRBD2 (6 bases). Trimming shortened V by 2 bases and J by 4 bases, and 12 bases separated the two germline ends. Germline-derived CDR1 and CDR2 are SGHRS and YFSETQ. The CDR3 is 15 amino acids. CDR3 region: CASSLGGAGTGELFF. In DNA form, the CDR3 reads TGCGCCAGCAGCTTAGGAGGAGCGGGCACCGGGGAGCTGTTTTTT.

The J gene is TRBJ2-3, the V gene TRBV15; D unclear. The CDR3 is 16 amino acids. V was cut by 1 base and J by 2 bases, with 13 bases left in between. Germline CDR1 reads LNHNV; CDR2 reads YYDKDF (reference sequence). In DNA, the CDR3 is TGTGCCACCAGCAGAGTTGGACGGCCATACACAGATACGCAGTATTTT. Amino acid sequence: CATSRVGRPYTDTQYF.

V usage is TRBV7-2 and J usage is TRBJ2-3, with 12 bases aligning to TRBD1. Germline assignment: CDR1 SGHTA and CDR2 FQGNSA. V gave up 5 bases and J gave up 5 bases; unmatched junction bases: 8. The CDR3 totals 16 residues. DNA for the CDR3: TGTGCCAGCAGCACCCGGGACAGGGGGCGCGGAGATACGCAGTATTTT. Residues: CASSTRDRGRGDTQYF.

This rearrangement joins TRBV29-1 to TRBJ1-2, with D maybe TRBD1 (6 bases). Germline loops: CDR1 SQVTM, CDR2 ANQGSEA. V lost 6 bases and J lost 4, with 12 bases in between. The CDR3 contains 12 residues. The CDR3 DNA sequence: TGCAGCGTCATCGGGACAATCTATGGCTACACCTTC. It is translated as CSVIGTIYGYTF. The whole variable domain, remainder taken from reference TRBV29-1 and TRBJ1-2, is SAVISQKPSRDICQRGTSLTIQCQVDSQVTMMFWYRQQPGQSLTLIATANQGSEATYESGFVIDKFPISRPNLTFSTLTVSNMSPEDSSIYLCSVIGTIYGYTFGSGTRLTVV.

The chain joins TRBV27 to TRBJ2-6, with TRBD2 matching 8 bases. J was trimmed by 0 bases and V by 5 bases; bases with no gene match: 9. This CDR3 spans 18 amino acids. Looked up from germline, CDR1 is MNHEY and CDR2 is SMNVEV (reference sequence). CDR3 sequence reads: CASSKRTSPNSGANVLTF. As DNA, the CDR3 is TGTGCCAGCAGTAAAAGGACTAGCCCCAACTCTGGGGCCAACGTCCTGACTTTC. The full variable domain, rest sourced from reference TRBV27 and TRBJ2-6, is EAQVTQNPRYLITVTGKKLTVTCSQNMNHEYMSWYRQDPGLGLRQIYYSMNVEVTDKGDVPEGYKVSRKEKRNFPLILESPSPNQTSLYFCASSKRTSPNSGANVLTFGAGSRLTVL.

The chain combines TRBV29-1 with TRBJ2-1; maybe TRBD1 (6 bases). The CDR3 is 14 amino acids. CDR1 and CDR2 (germline): SQVTM, ANQGSEA. Trimming stripped 4 bases from V and 0 bases from J, with 10 bases between. CDR3 region: CSVVFRGSYNEQFF. CDR3 DNA: TGCAGCGTTGTATTCAGGGGCTCCTACAATGAGCAGTTCTTC.

The rearrangement links TRBV5-1 to TRBJ1-2; D is possibly TRBD1 (5 bases). The CDR3 is made up of 13 amino acids. CDR1 is SGHRS and CDR2 is YFSETQ in the germline V gene. Trimming pared 0 bases from V and 8 bases from J, leaving 11 bases between. The CDR3 sequence: CASSLVAGTGYTF. The CDR3 coding sequence is TGCGCCAGCAGCTTGGTGGCAGGGACCGGCTACACCTTC.

The chain combines TRBV27 with TRBJ2-7; 8 bases line up with TRBD1. CDR3 size: 16 residues. CDR1 MNHEY and CDR2 SMNVEV come from the germline V gene (reference sequence). V lost 5 bases and J lost 0; bases outside the gene matches: 9. Here the CDR3 DNA reads TGTGCCAGCAGTCCCGGGACAGGATTCCCCTCCTACGAGCAGTACTTC. Translation: CASSPGTGFPSYEQYF.

This chain joins TRBV7-3 and TRBJ1-1; TRBD1 agrees at 8 bases. The germline CDR1 and CDR2 sequences are SGHTA and FQGTGA. The CDR3 runs to 14 residues. V shed 3 bases, J shed 3 bases, and the junction held 3 bases outside the gene matches. The CDR3 spells CASSFGQGDTEAFF. In DNA, the CDR3 is TGTGCCAGCAGCTTTGGACAGGGCGACACTGAAGCTTTCTTT.

V gene TRBV29-1 combines with J gene TRBJ2-3; D unclear. V lost 2 bases to trimming and J lost 5 bases, with 11 bases between them. Germline V gene lookup returns CDR1 SQVTM and CDR2 ANQGSEA. This CDR3 region has 13 residues. CDR3 coding DNA: TGCAGCGTTGAAATTACGGCAGGAGATACGCAGTATTTT. It specifies CSVEITAGDTQYF.

This clone occurred a few times. The rearrangement uses TRBV18 and TRBJ1-2; 7 bases align to TRBD1. With 3 bases clipped from V and 8 bases from J, the junction kept 6 bases outside the gene matches. CDR3 length: 13 residues. Germline-derived CDR1 and CDR2 are KGHSH and LQKENI. The CDR3 is CASSPGQAGGYTF. CDR3 sequence (DNA): TGTGCCAGCTCACCTGGACAGGCGGGGGGCTACACCTTC.

V and J are TRBV28 and TRBJ2-5; 9 nucleotides align to TRBD2. Germline V gene sequence: CDR1 MDHEN, CDR2 SYDVKM. The CDR3 sequence is 14 residues long. With 7 bases clipped from V and 5 bases from J, the junction kept 8 bases outside the gene matches. The DNA of the CDR3 is TGTGCCAGCATACAAGCGGGAGGAATGGAGACCCAGTACTTC. Translated: CASIQAGGMETQYF.

This sequence joins TRBV5-1 and TRBJ1-2, with D possibly matching TRBD1 (6 bases). Germline values: CDR1 SGHRS, CDR2 YFSETQ. Trimming removed 5 bases from V and 0 bases from J, with 11 bases in between. This CDR3 has 14 amino acids. The CDR3 DNA reads TGCGCCAGCAGGGCCCAGGGGACTAACTATGGCTACACCTTC. It translates to CASRAQGTNYGYTF.

This chain connects TRBV11-1 to TRBJ1-2; the D is unclear. The CDR3 is made up of 14 amino acids. Germline V gene sequence: CDR1 SGHAT, CDR2 FQDESV (reference sequence). The V gene lost 1 base and the J gene lost 4 bases, with 10 bases spanning the gap. CDR3 protein: CASSLDGEAYGYTF. The CDR3 DNA sequence: TGTGCCAGCAGCTTAGATGGGGAAGCCTATGGCTACACCTTC.